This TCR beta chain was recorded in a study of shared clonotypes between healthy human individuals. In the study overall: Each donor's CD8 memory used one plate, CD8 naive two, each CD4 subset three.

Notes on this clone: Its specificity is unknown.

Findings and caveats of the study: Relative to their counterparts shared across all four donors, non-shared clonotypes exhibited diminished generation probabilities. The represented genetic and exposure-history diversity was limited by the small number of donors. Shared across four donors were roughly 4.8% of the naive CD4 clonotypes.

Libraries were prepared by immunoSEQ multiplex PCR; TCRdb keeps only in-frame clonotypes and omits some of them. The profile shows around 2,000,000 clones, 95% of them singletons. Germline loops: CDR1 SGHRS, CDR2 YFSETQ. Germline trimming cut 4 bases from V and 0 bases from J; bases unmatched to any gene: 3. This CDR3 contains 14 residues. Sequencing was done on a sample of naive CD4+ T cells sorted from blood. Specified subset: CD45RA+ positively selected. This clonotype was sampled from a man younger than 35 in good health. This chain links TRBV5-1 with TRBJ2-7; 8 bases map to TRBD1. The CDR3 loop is CASSITGGSYEQYF. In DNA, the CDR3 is TGCGCCAGCAGCATAACAGGGGGCTCCTACGAGCAGTACTTC.